The clone carrying this T cell receptor beta chain was observed a single time. The antigen is undetermined. The data belong to a study of tissue T cells after allogeneic stem cell transplantation. Study-wide results and caveats: Tissue-detected TCR repertoire was only partly captured by blood and spleen T cells.

The length of the CDR3 is 13 residues. Germline V gives CDR1 LGHDT, CDR2 YNNKEL (reference sequence). The V end lost 4 bases, the J end lost 2 bases, and 9 bases lay between the germline ends. Profiling relied on immunoSEQ multiplex PCR, and the TCRdb table lists in-frame clones only, not all of them. Among just over 25,000 clones, about 90% were seen once, and the ten largest hold roughly 2%. The rearrangement joins TRBV3-1 (or the pseudogene TRBV3-2) to TRBJ2-7; D perhaps matches TRBD1 (6 bases). Sequenced here: blood, sampled before transplantation. The TCR comes from a male donor at least 60 years old who later had graft-versus-host disease after an allogeneic stem cell transplant. The CDR3 DNA reads as TGTGCCAGCAGCCGGACAGTTCCCTACGAGCAGTACTTC. It encodes CASSRTVPYEQYF.